The 15 T cell receptor beta chains given below trace back to one sample, sequenced in a study of OX40 agonist ivuxolimab in advanced cancers. Receptor amplification or capture employed the immunoSEQ multiplex PCR assay. TCRdb retrieved this table from immuneACCESS and kept in-frame rearrangements only. Not all clones are present; in checked studies, unresolved V genes account for under half, and no reason is known for the remainder. The sample includes about 82,000 clones, with 85% to 90% observed a single time. 0.85% to 1% of the sample rests with the top ten. Here the sequenced sample was CD4+ or CD8+ T cells sorted from blood, taken in a trial of the OX40 agonist ivuxolimab. These receptors all stem from an adult with an advanced solid tumor such as melanoma, head and neck, liver or kidney cancer.

The chain employs TRBV6-6 and TRBJ1-2; D may be TRBD1 (5 bases). This CDR3 region has 14 residues. Germline-derived CDR1 and CDR2 are MNHNY and SVGAGI (reference sequence). Trimming stripped 2 bases from V and 4 bases from J, with 11 bases between. The CDR3 DNA is TGTGCCAGCAGTTACCTGGGACGGCTCTATGGCTACACCTTC. This gives the protein CASSYLGRLYGYTF.

V usage is TRBV19 and J usage is TRBJ1-6, with TRBD1 matching 9 bases. The CDR3 is made up of 15 amino acids. J was trimmed by 9 bases and V by 9 bases; bases with no gene match: 12. Germline CDR1 and CDR2: LNHDA and SQIVND (reference sequence). CDR3 loop: CASKTRDRERSPLHF. The CDR3, as DNA: TGTGCCAGCAAAACCCGGGACAGGGAGCGTTCACCCCTCCACTTT.

This chain connects TRBV6-1 to TRBJ2-2; 10 positions agree with TRBD1. The length of the CDR3 is 15 residues. Germline lookup yields CDR1 MNHNS and CDR2 SASEGT. With 4 bases clipped from V and 3 bases from J, the junction kept 2 bases outside the gene matches. The CDR3 loop reads CASSVGTGDTGELFF. As DNA, the CDR3 is TGTGCCAGCAGTGTCGGGACAGGGGACACCGGGGAGCTGTTTTTT.

The J gene is TRBJ2-7, the V gene TRBV7-2, with D possibly matching TRBD2 (5 bases). The CDR3 spans 12 residues. Per germline, CDR1 SGHTA and CDR2 FQGNSA. Trimming left V 1 base short and J 12 bases short, with 13 bases between. The CDR3 is CASSLVTKEVYF. The CDR3 DNA is TGTGCCAGCAGCTTAGTTACTAAGGAGGTGTACTTC.

The V and J genes are TRBV6-1 and TRBJ2-7; weak D call: TRBD1 (5 bases). V lost 2 bases and J 4 bases, leaving 18 bases between the germline ends. The CDR3 has 16 residues. Germline V gives CDR1 MNHNS, CDR2 SASEGT. The CDR3 here is CASSELFYQGWYEQYF. The CDR3 DNA sequence: TGTGCCAGCAGTGAATTGTTTTATCAGGGCTGGTACGAGCAGTACTTC.

The chain joins TRBV6-1 to TRBJ2-2; 10 positions agree with TRBD1. The CDR3 has 14 residues. V lost 6 bases to trimming and J lost 7 bases; unmatched junction nucleotides: 5. Germline lookup yields CDR1 MNHNS and CDR2 SASEGT. DNA for the CDR3: TGTGCCAGCAGCCTGACAGGGGGCGGCGGGGAGCTGTTTTTT. It yields the protein CASSLTGGGGELFF.

The gene calls are TRBV5-1 and TRBJ1-2, with 7 bases fitting TRBD1. This CDR3 has 16 residues. Per germline, CDR1 SGHRS and CDR2 YFSETQ. Germline trimming cut 4 bases from V and 1 base from J; bases unmatched to any gene: 10. The chain's CDR3 is CASSESRDRINYGYTF. CDR3 nucleotides: TGCGCCAGCAGCGAATCCAGGGACAGAATTAACTATGGCTACACCTTC.

The chain recombines TRBV7-6 with TRBJ2-1; the D gene is possibly TRBD1 (6 bases). Germline lookup yields CDR1 SGHVS and CDR2 FNYEAQ. The V end lost 4 bases, the J end lost 6 bases, and 10 bases lay between the germline ends. The CDR3 has 13 residues. CDR3 nucleotide sequence: TGTGCCAGCAGCTCGGGACACCTCAATGAGCAGTTCTTC. It is translated as CASSSGHLNEQFF.

This clone was counted a few times. The chain combines TRBV19 with TRBJ2-5; D gene uncertain. CDR1 is LNHDA and CDR2 is SQIVND in the germline V gene (reference sequence). V was shortened by 3 bases and J by 0 bases, with 5 bases between the two germline ends. The CDR3 is 13 residues long. In DNA, the CDR3 is TGTGCCAGTAGTATCGGCGACCAAGAGACCCAGTACTTC. Translating gives CASSIGDQETQYF. Full variable domain (remainder filled in from reference TRBV19 and TRBJ2-5): DGGITQSPKYLFRKEGQNVTLSCEQNLNHDAMYWYRQDPGQGLRLIYYSQIVNDFQKGDIAEGYSVSREKKESFPLTVTSAQKNPTAFYLCASSIGDQETQYFGPGTRLLVL.

The chain combines TRBV7-2 with TRBJ1-5; D unclear. Germline CDR1 is SGHTA and CDR2 is FQGNSA. The CDR3 has 11 amino acids. Trimming took off 2 bases at V and 13 bases at J, with 9 bases between the two ends. CDR3 loop: CASSLTGRQHF. DNA of the CDR3: TGTGCCAGCAGCTTAACTGGACGTCAGCATTTT.

This clone was picked up a small number of times. V gene TRBV25-1 combines with J gene TRBJ2-5; the match to TRBD2 covers 12 bases. V was clipped by 3 bases and J by 5 bases; unmatched bases: 4. The germline CDR1 and CDR2 sequences are MGHDK and SYGVNS. The CDR3 sequence is 15 residues long. The CDR3 spells CASSDPGTSGETQYF. The CDR3 DNA sequence: TGTGCCAGCAGTGACCCCGGGACTAGCGGGGAGACCCAGTACTTC.

CDR3 bases: TGTGCCAGCAGCTTGTTGACTGACGAGCAGTACTTC. Amino acids: CASSLLTDEQYF. The chain is built from TRBV5-4 and TRBJ2-7; D gene unclear. The CDR3 is 12 amino acids. CDR1 is SGHNT and CDR2 is YYREEE in the germline V gene (reference sequence). Trimming took off 1 base at V and 5 bases at J, with 7 bases between the two ends.

V usage is TRBV6-5 and J usage is TRBJ2-5; 7 bases fit TRBD1. V lost 6 bases and J lost 3; bases outside the gene matches: 4. CDR1 and CDR2 from the germline V gene are MNHEY and SVGAGI. The CDR3 length is 13 residues. The CDR3 nucleotides are TGTGCCAGCAGGACAGGGATTGAAGAGACCCAGTACTTC. This gives the protein CASRTGIEETQYF.

The chain couples TRBV7-2 to TRBJ2-6; TRBD2 is a possible D gene (6 bases). The V end lost 4 bases, the J end lost 0 bases, and 16 bases lay between the germline ends. Per the germline V gene, CDR1 is SGHTA and CDR2 is FQGNSA. The CDR3 totals 18 residues. CDR3 region: CASSYYSWGGSGANVLTF. CDR3 sequence (DNA): TGTGCCAGCAGCTACTATAGCTGGGGAGGCTCTGGGGCCAACGTCCTGACTTTC.

This chain joins TRBV5-5 and TRBJ2-1; 10 nucleotides align to TRBD2. CDR1 is SGHKS, CDR2 YYEKEE, per germline (reference sequence). The CDR3 is made up of 15 amino acids. V lost 4 bases, J lost 8 bases, and 9 bases stayed unmatched. CDR3 nucleotide sequence: TGTGCCAGCAGCGCTCTAGCGGGAGTTGTAGATGAGCAGTTCTTC. Its translation is CASSALAGVVDEQFF.